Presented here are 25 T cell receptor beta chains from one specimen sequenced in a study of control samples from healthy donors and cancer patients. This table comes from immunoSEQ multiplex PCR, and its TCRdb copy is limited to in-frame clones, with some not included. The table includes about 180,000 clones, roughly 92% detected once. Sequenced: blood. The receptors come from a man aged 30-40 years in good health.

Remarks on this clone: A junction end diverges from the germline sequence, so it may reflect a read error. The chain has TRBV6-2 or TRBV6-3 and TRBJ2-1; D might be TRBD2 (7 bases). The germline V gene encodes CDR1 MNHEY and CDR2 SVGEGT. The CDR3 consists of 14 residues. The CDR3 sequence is CASSWGGAYDEQFF. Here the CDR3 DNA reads TGTGCCAGCAGTTGGGGGGGGGCCTACGATGAGCAGTTCTTC.

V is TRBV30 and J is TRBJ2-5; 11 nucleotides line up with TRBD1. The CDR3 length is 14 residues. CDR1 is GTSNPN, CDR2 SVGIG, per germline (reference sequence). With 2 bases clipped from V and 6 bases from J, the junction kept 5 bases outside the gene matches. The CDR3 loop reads CAWSPGQGAKTQYF. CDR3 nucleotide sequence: TGTGCCTGGAGTCCTGGACAGGGGGCGAAGACCCAGTACTTC.

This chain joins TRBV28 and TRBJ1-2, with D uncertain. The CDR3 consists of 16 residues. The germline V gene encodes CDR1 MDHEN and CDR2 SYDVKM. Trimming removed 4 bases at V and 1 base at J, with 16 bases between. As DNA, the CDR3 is TGTGCCAGCAGTTCCAGGACGGGCGCCCTTAACTATGGCTACACCTTC. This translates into CASSSRTGALNYGYTF.

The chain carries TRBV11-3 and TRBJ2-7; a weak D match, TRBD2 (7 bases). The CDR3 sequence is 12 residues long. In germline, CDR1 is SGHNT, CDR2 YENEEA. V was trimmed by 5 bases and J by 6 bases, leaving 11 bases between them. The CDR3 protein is CASSPRGGEQYF. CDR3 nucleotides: TGTGCCAGCAGCCCAAGGGGGGGCGAGCAGTACTTC.

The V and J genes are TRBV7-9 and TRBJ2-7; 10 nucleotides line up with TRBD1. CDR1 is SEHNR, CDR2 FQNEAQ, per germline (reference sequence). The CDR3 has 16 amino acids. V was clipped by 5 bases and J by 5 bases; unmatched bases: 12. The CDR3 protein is CASSPPGQGIGHEQYF. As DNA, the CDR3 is TGTGCCAGCAGCCCGCCGGGACAGGGGATAGGCCACGAGCAGTACTTC.

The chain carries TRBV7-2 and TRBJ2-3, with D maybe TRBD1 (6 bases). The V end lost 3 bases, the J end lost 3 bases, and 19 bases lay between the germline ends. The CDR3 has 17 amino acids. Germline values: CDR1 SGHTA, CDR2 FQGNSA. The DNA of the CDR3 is TGTGCCAGCAGCTTGGGGGAAAACAGGGTGTTAACAGATACGCAGTATTTT. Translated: CASSLGENRVLTDTQYF.

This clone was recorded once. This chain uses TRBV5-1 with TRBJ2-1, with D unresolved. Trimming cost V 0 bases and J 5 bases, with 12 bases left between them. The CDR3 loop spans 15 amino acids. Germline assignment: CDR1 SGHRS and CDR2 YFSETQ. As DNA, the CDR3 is TGCGCCAGCAGCTTGGCCGAAGTTAGGAACAATGAGCAGTTCTTC. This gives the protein CASSLAEVRNNEQFF.

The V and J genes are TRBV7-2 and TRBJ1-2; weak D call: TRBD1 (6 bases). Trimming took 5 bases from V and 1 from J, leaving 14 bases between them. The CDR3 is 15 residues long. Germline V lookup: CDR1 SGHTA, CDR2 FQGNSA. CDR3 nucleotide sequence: TGTGCCAGCAGCCTAGAGACAGGCCTTAACTATGGCTACACCTTC. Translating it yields CASSLETGLNYGYTF.

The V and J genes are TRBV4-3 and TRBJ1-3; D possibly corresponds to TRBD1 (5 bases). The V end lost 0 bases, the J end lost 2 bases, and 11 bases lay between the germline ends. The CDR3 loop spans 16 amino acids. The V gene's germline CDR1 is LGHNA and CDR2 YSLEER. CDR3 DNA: TGCGCCAGCAGCCAAGATCCAGGGATCACTGGAAACACCATATATTTT. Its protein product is CASSQDPGITGNTIYF.

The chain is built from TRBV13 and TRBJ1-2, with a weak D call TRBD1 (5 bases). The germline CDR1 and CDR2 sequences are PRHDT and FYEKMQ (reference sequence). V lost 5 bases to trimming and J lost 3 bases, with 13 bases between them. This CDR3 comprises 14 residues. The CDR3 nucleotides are TGTGCCAGCAGCGGCCGACAGAGGTACTATGGCTACACCTTC. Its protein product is CASSGRQRYYGYTF.

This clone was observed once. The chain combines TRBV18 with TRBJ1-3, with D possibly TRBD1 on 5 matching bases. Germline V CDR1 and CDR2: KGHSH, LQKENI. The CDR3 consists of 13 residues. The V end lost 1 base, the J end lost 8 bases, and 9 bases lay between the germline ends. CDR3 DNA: TGTGCCAGCTCACCACAGGGGAGAGACACCATATATTTT. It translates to CASSPQGRDTIYF.

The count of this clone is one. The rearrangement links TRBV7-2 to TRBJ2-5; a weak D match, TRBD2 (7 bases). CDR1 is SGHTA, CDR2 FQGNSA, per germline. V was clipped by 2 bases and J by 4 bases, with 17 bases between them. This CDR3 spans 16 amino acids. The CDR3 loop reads CASSLRGGALGETQYF. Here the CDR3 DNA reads TGTGCCAGCAGCTTAAGAGGGGGGGCCCTAGGAGAGACCCAGTACTTC.

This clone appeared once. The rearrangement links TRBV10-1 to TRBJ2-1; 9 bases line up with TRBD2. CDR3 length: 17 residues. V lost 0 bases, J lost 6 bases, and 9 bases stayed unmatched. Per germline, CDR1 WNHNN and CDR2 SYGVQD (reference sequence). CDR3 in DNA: TGCGCCAGCAGTGAGTCGGTGGGACTAGCACAGGGCAATGAGCAGTTCTTC. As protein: CASSESVGLAQGNEQFF.

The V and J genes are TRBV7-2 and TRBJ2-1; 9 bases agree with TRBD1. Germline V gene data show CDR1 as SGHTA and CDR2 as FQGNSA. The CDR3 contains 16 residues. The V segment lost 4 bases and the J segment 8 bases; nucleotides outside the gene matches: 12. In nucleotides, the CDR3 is TGTGCCAGCAGCTCACCGGGACAGGGCTTTTACTATGAGCAGTTCTTC. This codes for CASSSPGQGFYYEQFF. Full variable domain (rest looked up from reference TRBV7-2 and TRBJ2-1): GAGVSQSPSNKVTEKGKDVELRCDPISGHTALYWYRQSLGQGLEFLIYFQGNSAPDKSGLPSDRFSAERTGGSVSTLTIQRTQQEDSAVYLCASSSPGQGFYYEQFFGPGTRLTVL.

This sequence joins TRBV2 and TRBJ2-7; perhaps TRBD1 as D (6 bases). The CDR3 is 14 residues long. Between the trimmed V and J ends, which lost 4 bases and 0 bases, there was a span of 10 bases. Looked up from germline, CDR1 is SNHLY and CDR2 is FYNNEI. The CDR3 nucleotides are TGTGCCAGCAGTGCCCGGGACAACTCCTACGAGCAGTACTTC. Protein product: CASSARDNSYEQYF.

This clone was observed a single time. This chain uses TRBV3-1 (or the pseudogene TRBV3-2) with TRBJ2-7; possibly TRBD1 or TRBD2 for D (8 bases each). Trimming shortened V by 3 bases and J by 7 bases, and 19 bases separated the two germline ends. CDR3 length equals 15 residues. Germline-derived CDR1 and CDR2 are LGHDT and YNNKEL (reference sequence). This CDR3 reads CASSQDGQGGREQYF. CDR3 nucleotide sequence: TGTGCCAGCAGCCAGGATGGACAGGGCGGGAGGGAGCAGTACTTC.

The CDR3 loop reads CASSFETLPPRGQYF. CDR3 nucleotide sequence: TGCGCCAGCAGCTTCGAGACATTACCGCCAAGGGGGCAGTACTTC. The rearrangement links TRBV5-1 to TRBJ2-5; a weak D match, TRBD1 (6 bases). Per germline, CDR1 SGHRS and CDR2 YFSETQ. Trimming removed 2 bases at V and 11 bases at J, with 22 bases between. The CDR3 is 15 amino acids.

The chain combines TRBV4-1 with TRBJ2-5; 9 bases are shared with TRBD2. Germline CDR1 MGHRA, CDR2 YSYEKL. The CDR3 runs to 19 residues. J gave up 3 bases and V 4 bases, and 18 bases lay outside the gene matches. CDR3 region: CASSLTRRRGGDEEETQYF. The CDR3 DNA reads TGCGCCAGCAGCCTAACTAGGCGGCGGGGGGGCGATGAGGAAGAGACCCAGTACTTC.

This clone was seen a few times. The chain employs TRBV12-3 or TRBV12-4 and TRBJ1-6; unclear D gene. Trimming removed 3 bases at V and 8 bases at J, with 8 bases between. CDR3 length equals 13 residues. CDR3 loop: CASSFTVDSPLHF. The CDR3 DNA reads TGTGCCAGCAGTTTTACAGTAGATTCACCCCTCCACTTT.

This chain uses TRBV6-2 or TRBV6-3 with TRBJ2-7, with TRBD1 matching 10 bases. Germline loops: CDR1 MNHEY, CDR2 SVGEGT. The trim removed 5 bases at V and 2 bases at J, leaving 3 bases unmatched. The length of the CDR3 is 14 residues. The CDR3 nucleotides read TGTGCCAGCAGTAGACAGGGGGCTACCTACGAGCAGTACTTC. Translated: CASSRQGATYEQYF.

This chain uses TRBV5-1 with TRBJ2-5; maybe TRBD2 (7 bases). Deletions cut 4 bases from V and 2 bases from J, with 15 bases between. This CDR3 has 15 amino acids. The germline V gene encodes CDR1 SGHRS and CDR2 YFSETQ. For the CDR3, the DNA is TGCGCCAGCAGCCAGGGGACTAAGCTTCAAGAGACCCAGTACTTC. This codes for CASSQGTKLQETQYF. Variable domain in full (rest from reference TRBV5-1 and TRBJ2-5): KAGVTQTPRYLIKTRGQQVTLSCSPISGHRSVSWYQQTPGQGLQFLFEYFSETQRNKGNFPGRFSGRQFSNSRSEMNVSTLELGDSALYLCASSQGTKLQETQYFGPGTRLLVL.

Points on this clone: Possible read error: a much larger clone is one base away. CDR3: CASSPDSNQPQHF. CDR3 bases: TGTGCCAGCAGCCCCGACAGTAATCAGCCCCAGCATTTT. The chain links TRBV7-7 to TRBJ1-5, with D maybe TRBD1 (5 bases). V shed 5 bases and J shed 4 bases, with 9 bases lying between them. Germline CDR1 and CDR2: SSHAT and FNYEAQ (reference sequence). CDR3 length: 13 residues.

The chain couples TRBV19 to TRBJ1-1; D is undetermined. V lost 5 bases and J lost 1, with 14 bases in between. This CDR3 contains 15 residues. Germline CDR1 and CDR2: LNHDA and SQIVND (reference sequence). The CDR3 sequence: CASSLGNSGNTEAFF. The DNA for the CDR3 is TGTGCCAGTAGTCTGGGAAACTCAGGGAACACTGAAGCTTTCTTT.

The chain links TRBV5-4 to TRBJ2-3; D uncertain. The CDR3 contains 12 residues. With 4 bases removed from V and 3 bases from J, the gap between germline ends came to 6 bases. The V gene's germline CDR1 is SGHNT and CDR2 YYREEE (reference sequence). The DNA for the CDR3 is TGTGCCAGCAGCGCGAGGACAGATACGCAGTATTTT. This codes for CASSARTDTQYF.

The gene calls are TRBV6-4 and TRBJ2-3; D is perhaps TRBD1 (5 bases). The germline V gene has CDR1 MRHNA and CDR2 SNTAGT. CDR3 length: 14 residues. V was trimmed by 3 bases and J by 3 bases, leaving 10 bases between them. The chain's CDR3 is CASSEGPGTDTQYF. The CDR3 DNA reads TGTGCCAGCAGTGAGGGTCCAGGGACAGATACGCAGTATTTT.